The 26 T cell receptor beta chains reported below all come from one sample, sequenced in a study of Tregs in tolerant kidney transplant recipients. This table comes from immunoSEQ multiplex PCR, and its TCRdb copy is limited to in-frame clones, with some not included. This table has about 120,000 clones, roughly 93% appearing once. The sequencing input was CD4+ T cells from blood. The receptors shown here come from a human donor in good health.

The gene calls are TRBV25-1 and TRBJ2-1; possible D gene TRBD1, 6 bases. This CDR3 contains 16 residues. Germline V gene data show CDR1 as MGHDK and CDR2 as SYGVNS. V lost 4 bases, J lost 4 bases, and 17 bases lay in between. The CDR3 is CASSGPGDRLYNEQFF. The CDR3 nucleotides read TGTGCCAGCAGTGGGCCTGGAGACAGGCTATACAATGAGCAGTTCTTC.

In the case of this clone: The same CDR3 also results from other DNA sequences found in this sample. CDR3 loop: CASRSTGGREQYF. The CDR3 nucleotides are TGTGCCAGCAGGTCAACAGGGGGCCGGGAGCAGTACTTC. The chain has TRBV27 and TRBJ2-7; 9 bases are shared with TRBD1. Germline-derived CDR1 and CDR2 are MNHEY and SMNVEV (reference sequence). V shed 6 bases and J 7 bases; nucleotides not matched to a gene: 7. This CDR3 has 13 residues.

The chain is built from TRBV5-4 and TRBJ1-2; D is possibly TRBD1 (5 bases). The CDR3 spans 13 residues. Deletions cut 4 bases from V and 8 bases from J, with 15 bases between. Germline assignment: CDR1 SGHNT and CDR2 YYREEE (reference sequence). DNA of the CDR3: TGTGCCAGCAGCCCGACAGCTGGGGAAGGCTACACCTTC. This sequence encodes CASSPTAGEGYTF.

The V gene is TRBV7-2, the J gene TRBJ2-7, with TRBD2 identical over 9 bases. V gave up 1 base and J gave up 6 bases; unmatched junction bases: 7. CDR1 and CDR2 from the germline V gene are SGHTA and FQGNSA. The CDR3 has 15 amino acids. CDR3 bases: TGTGCCAGCAGCTTAGATTTTGGCGGGAGGGCCGAGCAGTACTTC. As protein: CASSLDFGGRAEQYF.

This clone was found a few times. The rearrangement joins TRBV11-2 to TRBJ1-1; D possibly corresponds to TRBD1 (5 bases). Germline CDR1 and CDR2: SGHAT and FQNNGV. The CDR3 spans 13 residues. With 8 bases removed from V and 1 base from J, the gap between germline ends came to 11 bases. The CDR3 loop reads CASGADRNTEAFF. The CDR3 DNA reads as TGTGCCAGCGGCGCTGACAGGAACACTGAAGCTTTCTTT.

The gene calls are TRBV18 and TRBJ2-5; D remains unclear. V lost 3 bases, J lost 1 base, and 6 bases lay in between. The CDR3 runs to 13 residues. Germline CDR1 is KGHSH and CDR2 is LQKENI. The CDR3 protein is CASSPRVQETQYF. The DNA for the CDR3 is TGTGCCAGCTCACCCAGAGTCCAAGAGACCCAGTACTTC.

The DNA of the CDR3 is TGTGCCAGCAGCCGCGGTCGGGGGACTGTTAGGCCCGGGGAGCTGTTTTTT. It translates to CASSRGRGTVRPGELFF. The rearrangement uses TRBV11-3 and TRBJ2-2; possibly TRBD2 for D (6 bases). This CDR3 contains 17 residues. CDR1 SGHNT and CDR2 YENEEA come from the germline V gene. V lost 5 bases and J lost 6, with 22 bases in between.

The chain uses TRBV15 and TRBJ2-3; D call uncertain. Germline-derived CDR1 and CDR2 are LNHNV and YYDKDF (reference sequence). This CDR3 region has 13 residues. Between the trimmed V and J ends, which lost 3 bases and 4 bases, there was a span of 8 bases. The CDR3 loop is CATSRSVADTQYF. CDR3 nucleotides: TGTGCCACCAGCAGGTCAGTGGCAGATACGCAGTATTTT. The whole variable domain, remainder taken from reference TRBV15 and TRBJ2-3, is DAMVIQNPRYQVTQFGKPVTLSCSQTLNHNVMYWYQQKSSQAPKLLFHYYDKDFNNEADTPDNFQSRRPNTSFCFLDIRSPGLGDTAMYLCATSRSVADTQYFGPGTRLTVL.

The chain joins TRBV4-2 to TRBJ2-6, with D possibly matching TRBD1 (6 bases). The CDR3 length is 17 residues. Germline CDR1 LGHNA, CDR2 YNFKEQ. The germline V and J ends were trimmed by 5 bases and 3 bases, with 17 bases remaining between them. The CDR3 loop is CASSIDGTTNGANVLTF. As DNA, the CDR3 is TGTGCCAGCAGCATAGACGGGACAACAAATGGGGCCAACGTCCTGACTTTC.

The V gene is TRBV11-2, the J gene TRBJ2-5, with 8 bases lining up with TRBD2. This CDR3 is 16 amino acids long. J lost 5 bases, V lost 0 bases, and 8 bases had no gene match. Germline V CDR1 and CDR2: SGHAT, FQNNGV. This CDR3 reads CASSLDPGTRGETQYF. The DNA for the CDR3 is TGTGCCAGCAGCTTAGACCCCGGGACTAGAGGGGAGACCCAGTACTTC.

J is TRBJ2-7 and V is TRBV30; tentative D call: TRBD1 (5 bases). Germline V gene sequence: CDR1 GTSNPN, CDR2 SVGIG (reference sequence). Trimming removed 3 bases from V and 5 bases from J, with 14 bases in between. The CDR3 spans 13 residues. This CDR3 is CAWRKGAFHEQYF. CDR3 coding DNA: TGTGCCTGGAGGAAAGGGGCGTTTCACGAGCAGTACTTC.

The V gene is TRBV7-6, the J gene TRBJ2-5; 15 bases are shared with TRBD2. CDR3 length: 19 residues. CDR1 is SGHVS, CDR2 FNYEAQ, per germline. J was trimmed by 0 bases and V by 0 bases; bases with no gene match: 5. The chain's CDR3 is CASSLARTSGRGYQETQYF. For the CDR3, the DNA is TGTGCCAGCAGCTTAGCGCGGACTAGCGGGAGGGGGTACCAAGAGACCCAGTACTTC.

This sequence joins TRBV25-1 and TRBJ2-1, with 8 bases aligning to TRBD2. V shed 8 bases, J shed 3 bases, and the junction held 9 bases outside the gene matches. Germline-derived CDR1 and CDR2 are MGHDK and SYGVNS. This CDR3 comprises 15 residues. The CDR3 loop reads CASGDSGVNYNEQFF. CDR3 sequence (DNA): TGTGCCAGCGGGGATAGCGGGGTAAACTACAATGAGCAGTTCTTC.

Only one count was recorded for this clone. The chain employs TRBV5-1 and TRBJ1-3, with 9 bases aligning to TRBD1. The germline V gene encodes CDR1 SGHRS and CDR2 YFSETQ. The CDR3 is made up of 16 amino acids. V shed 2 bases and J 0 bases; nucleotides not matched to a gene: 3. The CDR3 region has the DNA TGCGCCAGCAGCTTAGGGGACAGGGCCTCTGGAAACACCATATATTTT. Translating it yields CASSLGDRASGNTIYF.

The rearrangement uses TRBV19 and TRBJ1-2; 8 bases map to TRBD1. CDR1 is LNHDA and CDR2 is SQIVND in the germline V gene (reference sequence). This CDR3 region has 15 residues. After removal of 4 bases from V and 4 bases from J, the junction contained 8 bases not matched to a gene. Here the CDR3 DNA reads TGTGCCAGTAGTAGGCGACAGGGGATGGGCTATGGCTACACCTTC. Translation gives CASSRRQGMGYGYTF.

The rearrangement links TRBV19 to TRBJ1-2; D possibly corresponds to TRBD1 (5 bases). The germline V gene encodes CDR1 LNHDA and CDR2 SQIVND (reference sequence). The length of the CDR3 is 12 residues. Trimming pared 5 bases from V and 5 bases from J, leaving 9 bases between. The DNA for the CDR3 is TGTGCCAGTAGTGGGGGGAAGTATGGCTACACCTTC. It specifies CASSGGKYGYTF.

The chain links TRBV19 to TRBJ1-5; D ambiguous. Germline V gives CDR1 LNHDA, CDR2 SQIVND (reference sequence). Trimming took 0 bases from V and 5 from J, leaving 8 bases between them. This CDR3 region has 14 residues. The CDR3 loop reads CASSIDAGYQPQHF. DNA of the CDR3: TGTGCCAGTAGTATAGATGCGGGGTATCAGCCCCAGCATTTT.

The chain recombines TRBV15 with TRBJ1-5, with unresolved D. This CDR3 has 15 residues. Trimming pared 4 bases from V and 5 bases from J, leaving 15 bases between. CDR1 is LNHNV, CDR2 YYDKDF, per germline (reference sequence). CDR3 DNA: TGTGCCACCAGCACACGACGGTCGGGTTATCAGCCCCAGCATTTT. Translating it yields CATSTRRSGYQPQHF.

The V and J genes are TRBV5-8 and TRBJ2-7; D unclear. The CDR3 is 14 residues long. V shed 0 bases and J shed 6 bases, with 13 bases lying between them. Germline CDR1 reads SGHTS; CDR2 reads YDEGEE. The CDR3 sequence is CASSLGQVRTEQYF. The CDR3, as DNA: TGTGCCAGCAGCTTGGGACAAGTCAGGACCGAGCAGTACTTC.

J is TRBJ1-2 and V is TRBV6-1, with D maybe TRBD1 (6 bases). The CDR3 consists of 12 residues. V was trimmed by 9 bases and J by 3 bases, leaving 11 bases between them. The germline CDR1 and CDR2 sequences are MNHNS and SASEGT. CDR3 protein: CASSGTYYGYTF. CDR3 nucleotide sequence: TGTGCCAGTTCCGGGACATACTATGGCTACACCTTC.

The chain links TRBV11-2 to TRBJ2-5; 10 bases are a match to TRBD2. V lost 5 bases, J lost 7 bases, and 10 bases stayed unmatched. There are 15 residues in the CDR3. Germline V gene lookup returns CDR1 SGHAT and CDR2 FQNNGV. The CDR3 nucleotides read TGTGCCAGCAGCCAGGGACTAGCGAGGGTCGGGACCCAGTACTTC. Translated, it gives CASSQGLARVGTQYF.

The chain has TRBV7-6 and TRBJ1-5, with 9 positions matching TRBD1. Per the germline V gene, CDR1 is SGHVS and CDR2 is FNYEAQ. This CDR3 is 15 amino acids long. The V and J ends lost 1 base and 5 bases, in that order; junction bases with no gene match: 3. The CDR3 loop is CASSLGGQGHQPQHF. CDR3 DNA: TGTGCCAGCAGCTTAGGGGGACAGGGACATCAGCCCCAGCATTTT.

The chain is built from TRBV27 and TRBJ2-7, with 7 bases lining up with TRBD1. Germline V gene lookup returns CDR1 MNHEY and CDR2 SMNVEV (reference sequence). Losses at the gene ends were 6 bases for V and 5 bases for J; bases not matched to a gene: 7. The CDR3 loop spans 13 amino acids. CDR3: CASRRQGSDEQYF. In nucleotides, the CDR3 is TGTGCCAGCAGAAGACAGGGTTCCGACGAGCAGTACTTC.

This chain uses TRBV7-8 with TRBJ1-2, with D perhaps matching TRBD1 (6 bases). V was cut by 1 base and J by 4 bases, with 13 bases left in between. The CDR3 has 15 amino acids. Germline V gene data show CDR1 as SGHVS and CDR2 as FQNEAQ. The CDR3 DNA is TGTGCCAGCAGCTTAGAAGCCCAGGGGCTCTATGGCTACACCTTC. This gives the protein CASSLEAQGLYGYTF.

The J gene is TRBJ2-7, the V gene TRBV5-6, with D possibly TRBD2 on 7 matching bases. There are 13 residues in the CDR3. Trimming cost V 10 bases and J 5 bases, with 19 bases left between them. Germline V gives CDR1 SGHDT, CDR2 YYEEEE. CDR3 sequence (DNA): TGTGCCGGGGGGGCGGCAGGGTTAAACGAGCAGTACTTC. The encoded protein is CAGGAAGLNEQYF.

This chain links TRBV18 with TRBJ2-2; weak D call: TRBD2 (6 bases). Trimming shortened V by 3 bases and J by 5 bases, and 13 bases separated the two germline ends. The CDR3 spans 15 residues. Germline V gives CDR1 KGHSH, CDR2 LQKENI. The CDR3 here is CASSPAGLLTGELFF. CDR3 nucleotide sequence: TGTGCCAGCTCACCCGCGGGACTCCTAACCGGGGAGCTGTTTTTT.